A single T cell receptor (beta chain) is shown here with its context. Its antigen is not identified. Trimming removed 5 bases at V and 3 bases at J, with 13 bases between. This CDR3 contains 15 residues. The V gene's germline CDR1 is LNHDA and CDR2 SQIVND (reference sequence). The entry originates in a study of glioma-infiltrating T cells after dendritic cell vaccination. The study, taken as a whole, reports: Higher pretreatment TIL content predicted longer progression-free time and survival.

Method: immunoSEQ multiplex PCR; TCRdb's copy keeps in-frame clones and lacks some. Of tens of thousands of clones in the sample, over 70% were seen once. The clonotype was recovered from a human donor with glioblastoma. The chain is built from TRBV19 and TRBJ1-4; D not certain. This sample comprised blood, obtained before dendritic cell vaccination. The CDR3 loop is CASSAGRSANEKLFF. The CDR3 nucleotides read TGTGCCAGTAGTGCAGGCAGGTCGGCTAATGAAAAACTGTTTTTT.